These T cell receptor beta chains were read from a single sample in a study of T cell responses to AZD1222 COVID-19 vaccine. Profiled with immunoSEQ multiplex PCR; TCRdb holds only in-frame clones, not every one. The table lists approximately 110,000 clones, roughly 87% of them singletons. The specimen was peripheral blood, collected on day 0 of AZD1222 vaccination. The receptors originated from an adult in good health. CDR3s leave out the opening cysteine and the closing phenylalanine or tryptophan.

v_call: TRBV5-4; j_call: TRBJ2-2; cdr3_aa: ASTPGLTGELF
v_call: TRBV9; j_call: TRBJ1-3; cdr3_aa: ASSIREAGNTIY
v_call: TRBV7-9; j_call: TRBJ1-1; cdr3_aa: ASSQLTGAEAF
v_call: TRBV25-1; j_call: TRBJ1-1; cdr3_aa: ASRETEAF
v_call: TRBV30; j_call: TRBJ2-7; cdr3_aa: AWGLAGDYEQY
v_call: TRBV11-2; j_call: TRBJ2-7; cdr3_aa: ASRGMGQGVDEQY
v_call: TRBV9; j_call: TRBJ2-2; cdr3_aa: ASSKTGQGGTGELF
v_call: TRBV19; j_call: TRBJ2-1; cdr3_aa: ASTLYNEQF
v_call: TRBV7-9; j_call: TRBJ2-7; cdr3_aa: ASSYPGQSSYEQY
v_call: TRBV15; j_call: TRBJ2-4; cdr3_aa: ATSRVGSGIQY
v_call: TRBV14; j_call: TRBJ2-2; cdr3_aa: ASSFLRTGGSGELF
v_call: TRBV7-9; j_call: TRBJ2-3; cdr3_aa: ASSLWGGGGTTDTQY
v_call: TRBV6-5; j_call: TRBJ1-6; cdr3_aa: ASRPTGGNSPLH
v_call: TRBV27; j_call: TRBJ1-1; cdr3_aa: ASSSGNMNTEAF
v_call: TRBV14; j_call: TRBJ1-6; cdr3_aa: ASSQDRVVGLFSPLH
v_call: TRBV25-1; j_call: TRBJ1-5; cdr3_aa: ASSEVGFQPQH
v_call: TRBV2; j_call: TRBJ2-5; cdr3_aa: ASISGIQETQY
v_call: TRBV3-1/TRBV3-2; j_call: TRBJ1-5; cdr3_aa: ASSQAPDRPEWKPQH
v_call: TRBV2; j_call: TRBJ1-2; cdr3_aa: ASTPAEGNYGYT
v_call: TRBV7-7; j_call: TRBJ2-1; cdr3_aa: ASSRLAGGPGDEQF
v_call: TRBV18; j_call: TRBJ1-6; cdr3_aa: ASSPPNSPLH
v_call: TRBV3-1/TRBV3-2; j_call: TRBJ2-5; cdr3_aa: ASSQGRVFETQY
v_call: TRBV19; j_call: TRBJ2-1; cdr3_aa: ASGGGGDFLSGRLSSYNEQF
v_call: TRBV23-1; j_call: TRBJ2-3; cdr3_aa: ASTGTAGTDTQY
v_call: TRBV28; j_call: TRBJ1-5; cdr3_aa: ASRPIPGTGVGSNQPQH
v_call: TRBV2; j_call: TRBJ2-2; cdr3_aa: ASSELIGGELF
v_call: TRBV27; j_call: TRBJ2-7; cdr3_aa: ASSPIGTDNEQY
v_call: TRBV6-4; j_call: TRBJ2-5; cdr3_aa: ASSDPGTAMQETQY
v_call: TRBV28; j_call: TRBJ1-4; cdr3_aa: ASRPGDWDNEKLF
v_call: TRBV3-1/TRBV3-2; j_call: TRBJ1-2; cdr3_aa: ASSPGQGSGYT
v_call: TRBV19; j_call: TRBJ2-7; cdr3_aa: ASRQTGGLEQY
v_call: TRBV6-2/TRBV6-3; j_call: TRBJ1-5; cdr3_aa: ASSYRRQANQPQH
v_call: TRBV28; j_call: TRBJ1-2; cdr3_aa: ASSPPGLVEYGYT
v_call: TRBV28; j_call: TRBJ2-7; cdr3_aa: ASSPRSTAKVEQY
v_call: TRBV6-5; j_call: TRBJ2-7; cdr3_aa: ATSPQDRYEQY
v_call: TRBV5-4; j_call: TRBJ2-6; cdr3_aa: ASSLEFAYGANVLT
v_call: TRBV7-9; j_call: TRBJ2-1; cdr3_aa: ASSLYRPTGNEQF
v_call: TRBV28; j_call: TRBJ1-4; cdr3_aa: ASSGPLSEKLF
v_call: TRBV18; j_call: TRBJ1-3; cdr3_aa: ASSPLGSSSGNTIY
v_call: TRBV7-2; j_call: TRBJ2-3; cdr3_aa: ASSAGSGTDTQY
v_call: TRBV2; j_call: TRBJ2-5; cdr3_aa: ASGREIQETQY
v_call: TRBV28; j_call: TRBJ1-1; cdr3_aa: ASSALETEAF
v_call: TRBV7-8; j_call: TRBJ2-3; cdr3_aa: ASSLDIGSTDTQY
v_call: TRBV10-3; j_call: TRBJ2-1; cdr3_aa: AISGSDQYNEQF
v_call: TRBV5-6; j_call: TRBJ1-6; cdr3_aa: ASSRVDRDSYNSPLH
v_call: TRBV4-2; j_call: TRBJ2-1; cdr3_aa: ASSQASGNDNEQF
v_call: TRBV11-2; j_call: TRBJ1-3; cdr3_aa: ASRPGQVGNTIY
v_call: TRBV19; j_call: TRBJ2-1; cdr3_aa: ASSPGTGSYNEQF
v_call: TRBV18; j_call: TRBJ2-2; cdr3_aa: ASSPGQGTGELF
v_call: TRBV7-2; j_call: TRBJ2-7; cdr3_aa: ASSLSAGTVSSYEQY
v_call: TRBV7-2; j_call: TRBJ1-2; cdr3_aa: ASSPYSGGEYGYT
v_call: TRBV7-9; j_call: TRBJ2-3; cdr3_aa: ASRSTQSSTDTQY
v_call: TRBV9; j_call: TRBJ2-2; cdr3_aa: ASSSLRLVRNTGELF